The present T cell receptor beta chain was sequenced within a study of blood T cells in healthy people across ages. Findings and limits, study-wide: It was not possible, with unsorted PBMCs, to conclusively compare naive and antigen-experienced cells.

A second roughly 7 to 12 cycle PCR used barcoded and J-beta primers. From the 5' RACE reads, TCRdb called clonotypes with MiXCR, one entry per CDR3 protein. Of some 550,000 distinct CDR3 sequences listed, under 55% are singletons. Trimming cost V 10 bases and J 2 bases, with 22 bases left between them. The germline V gene has CDR1 MNHNS and CDR2 SASEGT. CDR3 length equals 16 residues. With regard to this clonotype: The antigen is undetermined.

This sequence joins TRBV6-1 and TRBJ2-3, with D uncertain. This TCR was recovered from a man older than 75 in good health. Sequencing was carried out using blood. DNA of the CDR3: TGTGCCACCGAGAGAGTCCCGGATCGGACCACAGATACGCAGTATTTT. Protein sequence: CATERVPDRTTDTQYF.